This T cell receptor (beta chain) was obtained from a study of blood T cell repertoires in COVID-19. Assay used: immunoSEQ multiplex PCR; TCRdb lists only in-frame clones, some missing. The sample gives about 140,000 clones, roughly four fifths of which show up once; 3% to 4% is in the top ten. The germline V gene encodes CDR1 MNHEY and CDR2 SMNVEV (reference sequence). The CDR3 covers 18 residues. V was clipped by 4 bases and J by 5 bases, with 24 bases between them. This sequence was found in a woman between 50 and 59 years old with acute COVID-19. Sequencing was performed on PBMCs or T cells enriched from blood (not recorded which). This rearrangement joins TRBV27 to TRBJ1-5, with D possibly TRBD1 on 5 matching bases. CDR3 coding DNA: TGTGCCAGCAGTTCCTCCCTGATGGCCGGGTGGGGGGATCAGCCCCAGCATTTT. It yields the protein CASSSSLMAGWGDQPQHF.